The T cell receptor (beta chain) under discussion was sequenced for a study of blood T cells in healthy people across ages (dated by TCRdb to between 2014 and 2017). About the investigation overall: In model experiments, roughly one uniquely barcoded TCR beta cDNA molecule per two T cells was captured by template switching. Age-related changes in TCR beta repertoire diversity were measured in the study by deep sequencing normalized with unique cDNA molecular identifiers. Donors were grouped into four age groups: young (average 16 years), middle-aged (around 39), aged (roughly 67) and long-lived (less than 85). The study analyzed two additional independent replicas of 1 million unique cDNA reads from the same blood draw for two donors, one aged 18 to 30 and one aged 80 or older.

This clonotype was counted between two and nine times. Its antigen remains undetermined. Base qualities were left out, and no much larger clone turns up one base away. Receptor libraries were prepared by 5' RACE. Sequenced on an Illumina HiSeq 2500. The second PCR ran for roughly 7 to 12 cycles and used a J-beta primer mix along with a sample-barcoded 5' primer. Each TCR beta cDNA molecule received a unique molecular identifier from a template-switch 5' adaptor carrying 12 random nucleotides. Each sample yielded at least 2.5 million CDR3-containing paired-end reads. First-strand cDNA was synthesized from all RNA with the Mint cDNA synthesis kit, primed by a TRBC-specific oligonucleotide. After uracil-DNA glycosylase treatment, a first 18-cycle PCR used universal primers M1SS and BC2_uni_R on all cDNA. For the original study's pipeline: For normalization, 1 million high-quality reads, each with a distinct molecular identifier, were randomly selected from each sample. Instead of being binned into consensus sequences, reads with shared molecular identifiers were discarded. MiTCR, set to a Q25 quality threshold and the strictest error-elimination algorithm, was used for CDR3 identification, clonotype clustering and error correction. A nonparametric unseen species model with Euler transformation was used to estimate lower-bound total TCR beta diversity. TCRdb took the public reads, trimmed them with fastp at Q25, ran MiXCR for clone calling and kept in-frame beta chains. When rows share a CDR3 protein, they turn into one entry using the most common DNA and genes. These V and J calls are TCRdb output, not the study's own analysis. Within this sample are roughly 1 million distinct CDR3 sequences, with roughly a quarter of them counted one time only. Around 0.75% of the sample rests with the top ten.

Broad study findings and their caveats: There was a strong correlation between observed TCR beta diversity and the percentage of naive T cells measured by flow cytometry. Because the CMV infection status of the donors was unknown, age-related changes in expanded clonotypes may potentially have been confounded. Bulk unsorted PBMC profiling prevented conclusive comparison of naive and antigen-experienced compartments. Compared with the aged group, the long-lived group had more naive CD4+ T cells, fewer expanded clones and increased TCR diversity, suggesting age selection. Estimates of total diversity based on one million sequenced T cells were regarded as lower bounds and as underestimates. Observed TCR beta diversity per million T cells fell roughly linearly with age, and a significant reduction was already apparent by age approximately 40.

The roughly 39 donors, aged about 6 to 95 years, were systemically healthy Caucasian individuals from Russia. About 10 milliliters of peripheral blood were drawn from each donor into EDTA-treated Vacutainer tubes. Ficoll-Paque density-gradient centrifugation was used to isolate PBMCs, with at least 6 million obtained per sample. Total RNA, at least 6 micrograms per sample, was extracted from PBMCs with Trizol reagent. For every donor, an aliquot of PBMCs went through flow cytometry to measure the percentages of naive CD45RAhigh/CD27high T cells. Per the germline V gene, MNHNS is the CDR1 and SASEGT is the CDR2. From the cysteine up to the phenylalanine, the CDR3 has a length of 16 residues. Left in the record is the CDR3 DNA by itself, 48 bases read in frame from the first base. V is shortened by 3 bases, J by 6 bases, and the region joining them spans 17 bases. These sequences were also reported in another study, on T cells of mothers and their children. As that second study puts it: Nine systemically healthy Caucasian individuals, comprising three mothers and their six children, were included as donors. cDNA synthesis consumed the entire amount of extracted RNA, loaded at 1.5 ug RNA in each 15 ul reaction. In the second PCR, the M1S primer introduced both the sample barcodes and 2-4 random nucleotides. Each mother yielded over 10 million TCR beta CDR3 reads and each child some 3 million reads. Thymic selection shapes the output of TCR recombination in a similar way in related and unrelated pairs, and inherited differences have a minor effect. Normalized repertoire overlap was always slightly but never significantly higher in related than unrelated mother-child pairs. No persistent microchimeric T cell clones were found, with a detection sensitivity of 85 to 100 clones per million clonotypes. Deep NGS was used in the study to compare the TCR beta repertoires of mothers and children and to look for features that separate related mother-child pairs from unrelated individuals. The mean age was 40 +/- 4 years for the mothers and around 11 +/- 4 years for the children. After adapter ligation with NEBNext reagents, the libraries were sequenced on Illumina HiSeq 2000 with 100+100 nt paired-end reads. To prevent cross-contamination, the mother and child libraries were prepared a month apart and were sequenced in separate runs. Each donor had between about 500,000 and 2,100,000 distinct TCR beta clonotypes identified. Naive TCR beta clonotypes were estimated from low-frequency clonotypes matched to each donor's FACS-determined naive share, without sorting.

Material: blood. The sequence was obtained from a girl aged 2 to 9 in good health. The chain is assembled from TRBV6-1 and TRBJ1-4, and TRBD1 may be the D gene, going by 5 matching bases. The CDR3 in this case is CASSDPLKGEYEKLFF. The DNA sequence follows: TGTGCCAGCAGTGACCCTCTTAAAGGGGAATATGAAAAACTGTTTTTT.